Below are 31 T cell receptor beta chains sequenced from a single sample in a study of T cells in localized non-small cell lung cancer. Here immunoSEQ multiplex PCR was the method, and the copy in TCRdb shows in-frame clones only, minus some. Among almost 65,000 clones listed, under 90% were seen once. Sequenced material: peripheral blood, taken before any cancer treatment. The receptors originated from a woman aged 35 to 75 with stage I lung adenocarcinoma.

The rearrangement links TRBV5-1 to TRBJ2-2, with 8 bases that match TRBD1. V was clipped by 4 bases and J by 3 bases; unmatched bases: 8. Germline V gene sequence: CDR1 SGHRS, CDR2 YFSETQ. CDR3 size: 16 residues. CDR3 residues: CASSPPGGADTGELFF. CDR3 nucleotides: TGCGCCAGCAGCCCTCCAGGGGGCGCGGACACCGGGGAGCTGTTTTTT.

V is TRBV27 and J is TRBJ1-4; 10 bases match TRBD1. Per the germline V gene, CDR1 is MNHEY and CDR2 is SMNVEV (reference sequence). The CDR3 contains 12 residues. The V and J ends lost 6 bases and 9 bases, in that order; junction bases with no gene match: 1. This chain's CDR3 is CASRGQGQKLFF. The CDR3 nucleotides are TGTGCCAGCAGGGGACAGGGGCAAAAACTGTTTTTT.

The V gene is TRBV29-1, the J gene TRBJ1-1, with a weak D call TRBD1 (5 bases). Germline V lookup: CDR1 SQVTM, CDR2 ANQGSEA. V lost 2 bases and J 3 bases, leaving 10 bases between the germline ends. The CDR3 has 13 amino acids. The CDR3 DNA reads as TGCAGCGTTGAATTGGGGCTTCACACTGAAGCTTTCTTT. Protein: CSVELGLHTEAFF.

The J gene is TRBJ1-1, the V gene TRBV27; D might be TRBD1 (6 bases). Germline CDR1 MNHEY, CDR2 SMNVEV (reference sequence). V was clipped by 6 bases and J by 5 bases, with 16 bases between them. The CDR3 has 14 amino acids. The CDR3 sequence: CASRIGGQGTEAFF. The CDR3, as DNA: TGTGCCAGCAGGATAGGGGGGCAAGGAACTGAAGCTTTCTTT.

The gene calls are TRBV4-2 and TRBJ2-7; D uncertain. Trimming took off 0 bases at V and 5 bases at J, with 8 bases between the two ends. Per the germline V gene, CDR1 is LGHNA and CDR2 is YNFKEQ. This CDR3 is built from 13 residues. The CDR3 DNA reads TGTGCCAGCAGCCAAGATCCTGGAAACGAGCAGTACTTC. It codes for CASSQDPGNEQYF.

This clone was recorded once. The chain has TRBV6-5 and TRBJ1-1; 9 positions match TRBD1. The CDR3 length is 14 residues. V was clipped by 7 bases and J by 4 bases; unmatched bases: 7. CDR1 MNHEY and CDR2 SVGAGI come from the germline V gene. The CDR3 DNA sequence: TGTGCCAGCACCAAGACAGGGGGACGCACTGAAGCTTTCTTT. Protein product: CASTKTGGRTEAFF.

The chain joins TRBV5-1 to TRBJ2-1, with 14 bases identical to TRBD2. Germline V gene lookup returns CDR1 SGHRS and CDR2 YFSETQ. Losses at the gene ends were 6 bases for V and 10 bases for J; bases not matched to a gene: 9. The CDR3 has 15 amino acids. CDR3 in DNA: TGCGCCAGCATGGGGACTAGCGGGAGTCTACGGGAGCAGTTCTTC. This sequence encodes CASMGTSGSLREQFF.

The rearrangement links TRBV5-1 to TRBJ2-6; the D is unclear. Germline V gene data show CDR1 as SGHRS and CDR2 as YFSETQ. Trimming stripped 6 bases from V and 2 bases from J, with 6 bases between. This CDR3 comprises 13 residues. The CDR3 loop is CASKNTGANVLTF. CDR3 nucleotide sequence: TGCGCCAGCAAAAACACTGGGGCCAACGTCCTGACTTTC.

This chain links TRBV7-8 with TRBJ2-1; 11 bases line up with TRBD2. The CDR3 runs to 15 residues. Looked up from germline, CDR1 is SGHVS and CDR2 is FQNEAQ. J gave up 0 bases and V 6 bases, and 1 base lay outside the gene matches. The CDR3 loop is CASRGLAASYNEQFF. The CDR3 nucleotides read TGTGCCAGCAGGGGACTAGCGGCCTCCTACAATGAGCAGTTCTTC.

This clone appeared once. This chain joins TRBV6-6 and TRBJ1-4, with unresolved D. Trimming took off 4 bases at V and 5 bases at J, with 5 bases between the two ends. Per germline, CDR1 MNHNY and CDR2 SVGAGI (reference sequence). The CDR3 is 12 residues long. The CDR3 DNA follows: TGTGCCAGCAGTTGGGGAAATGAAAAACTGTTTTTT. Translated, it gives CASSWGNEKLFF.

The chain employs TRBV10-1 and TRBJ1-5, with D perhaps matching TRBD1 (6 bases). Trimming removed 2 bases at V and 4 bases at J, with 12 bases between. The CDR3 is 15 residues long. Looked up from germline, CDR1 is WNHNN and CDR2 is SYGVQD (reference sequence). CDR3 DNA sequence: TGCGCCAGCAGTGAGGGCAGGGGCGTAAATCAGCCCCAGCATTTT. Its protein product is CASSEGRGVNQPQHF.

Notes on this clone: Mismatch with germline at one junction end may stem from a read error. The chain carries TRBV7-7 and TRBJ2-1; TRBD1 or TRBD2 may be the D gene (5 bases each). This CDR3 contains 13 residues. CDR1 SSHAT and CDR2 FNYEAQ come from the germline V gene (reference sequence). Here the CDR3 reads CASSSGTRNEQFF. As DNA, the CDR3 is TGTGCTAGCAGCTCTGGGACCAGGAATGAGCAGTTCTTC.

The V call is TRBV5-6, the J call TRBJ2-5; D remains unclear. Between the trimmed V and J ends, which lost 0 bases and 3 bases, there was a span of 9 bases. There are 14 residues in the CDR3. The germline V gene encodes CDR1 SGHDT and CDR2 YYEEEE. Here the CDR3 DNA reads TGTGCCAGCAGCTTGGGTGCCACAGAAGAGACCCAGTACTTC. It is translated as CASSLGATEETQYF.

V gene TRBV7-8 combines with J gene TRBJ1-3; D call uncertain. There are 15 residues in the CDR3. V was clipped by 0 bases and J by 4 bases, with 10 bases between them. Germline CDR1 and CDR2: SGHVS and FQNEAQ. CDR3 nucleotides: TGTGCCAGCAGCTTAGCGTCCGTAAAGGGAAACACCATATATTTT. Protein product: CASSLASVKGNTIYF.

The gene calls are TRBV6-5 and TRBJ1-1; tentatively, D is TRBD1 (6 bases). The germline CDR1 and CDR2 sequences are MNHEY and SVGAGI. The CDR3 loop spans 15 amino acids. V was shortened by 2 bases and J by 0 bases, with 10 bases between the two germline ends. CDR3 amino acids: CASSYVGALNTEAFF. The CDR3 region has the DNA TGTGCCAGCAGTTACGTGGGGGCTTTGAACACTGAAGCTTTCTTT.

This clone was found a few times. The genes are TRBV30 and TRBJ1-1; D possibly corresponds to TRBD1 (5 bases). V was trimmed by 0 bases and J by 0 bases, leaving 8 bases between them. The CDR3 contains 14 residues. Looked up from germline, CDR1 is GTSNPN and CDR2 is SVGIG (reference sequence). The CDR3 region is CAWSVGGVNTEAFF. The CDR3 nucleotides are TGTGCCTGGAGTGTTGGAGGGGTGAACACTGAAGCTTTCTTT. Looking up the rest from reference TRBV30 and TRBJ1-1 gives the full variable domain: SQTIHQWPATLVQPVGSPLSLECTVEGTSNPNLYWYRQAAGRGLQLLFYSVGIGQISSEVPQNLSASRPQDRQFILSSKKLLLSDSGFYLCAWSVGGVNTEAFFGQGTRLTVV.

This sequence joins TRBV7-2 and TRBJ1-4; weak D call: TRBD1 (5 bases). CDR3 length: 16 residues. From germline, CDR1 is SGHTA and CDR2 FQGNSA. Trimming took 5 bases from V and 0 from J, leaving 13 bases between them. The DNA for the CDR3 is TGTGCCAGCAGCCGTGACAGCGATGCAACTAATGAAAAACTGTTTTTT. Protein: CASSRDSDATNEKLFF.

The sample holds a few counts of this clone. The V call is TRBV28, the J call TRBJ1-5; possibly TRBD1 for D (5 bases). Germline values: CDR1 MDHEN, CDR2 SYDVKM. CDR3 size: 15 residues. V lost 6 bases, J lost 1 base, and 13 bases lay in between. The CDR3 is CASRLGGWSNQPQHF. CDR3 DNA sequence: TGTGCCAGCAGGTTGGGGGGTTGGAGCAATCAGCCCCAGCATTTT.

The rearrangement uses TRBV9 and TRBJ2-3; the D is unclear. Trimming pared 3 bases from V and 2 bases from J, leaving 4 bases between. CDR1 and CDR2 from the germline V gene are SGDLS and YYNGEE. CDR3 size: 12 residues. The CDR3 reads CASSAHTDTQYF. The DNA of the CDR3 is TGTGCCAGCAGCGCGCACACAGATACGCAGTATTTT.

This chain links TRBV2 with TRBJ1-1, with TRBD1 as a possible D gene (5 bases). The CDR3 extends over 12 amino acids. The germline CDR1 and CDR2 sequences are SNHLY and FYNNEI. Trimming left V 7 bases short and J 6 bases short, with 12 bases between. The CDR3 DNA sequence: TGTGCCAGCATAGTGAGGGGTTCTGAAGCTTTCTTT. Translating gives CASIVRGSEAFF.

The chain employs TRBV19 and TRBJ1-5; D is perhaps TRBD1 (6 bases). Trimming took 4 bases from V and 5 from J, leaving 18 bases between them. The CDR3 has 16 amino acids. The germline V gene has CDR1 LNHDA and CDR2 SQIVND (reference sequence). The CDR3 here is CASSTLDTGRHQPQHF. In DNA, the CDR3 is TGTGCCAGTAGTACATTGGACACAGGGAGGCATCAGCCCCAGCATTTT.

This chain connects TRBV30 to TRBJ1-1; a possible D gene is TRBD1 (6 bases). The V end lost 2 bases, the J end lost 5 bases, and 21 bases lay between the germline ends. This CDR3 is built from 16 residues. Per germline, CDR1 GTSNPN and CDR2 SVGIG (reference sequence). The CDR3 coding sequence is TGTGCCTGGAGTCCTGACCCGGCAGGGGTAAATACTGAAGCTTTCTTT. It specifies CAWSPDPAGVNTEAFF.

The chain is built from TRBV28 and TRBJ2-2; 13 bases align to TRBD2. Per the germline V gene, CDR1 is MDHEN and CDR2 is SYDVKM. Trimming cost V 1 base and J 7 bases; bases outside gene matches: 6. This CDR3 spans 17 amino acids. For the CDR3, the DNA is TGTGCCAGCAGTTTATACGGACTAGCGGGAGCAAACGGGGAGCTGTTTTTT. The encoded protein is CASSLYGLAGANGELFF.

The chain links TRBV5-1 to TRBJ1-1; no reliable D call. V was trimmed by 4 bases and J by 1 base, leaving 17 bases between them. The CDR3 extends over 16 amino acids. Per the germline V gene, CDR1 is SGHRS and CDR2 is YFSETQ. The CDR3 DNA reads TGCGCCAGCAGCCCACACGTGGCAGGCTCGAACACTGAAGCTTTCTTT. Residues: CASSPHVAGSNTEAFF.

This sequence joins TRBV6-1 and TRBJ2-7; D ambiguous. This CDR3 comprises 14 residues. V was cut by 0 bases and J by 4 bases, with 10 bases left in between. Per germline, CDR1 MNHNS and CDR2 SASEGT. For the CDR3, the DNA is TGTGCCAGCAGTGAAGCGCCGATCGGGTACGAGCAGTACTTC. Protein product: CASSEAPIGYEQYF.

This chain uses TRBV10-3 with TRBJ1-5; a possible D gene is TRBD1 (5 bases). Germline CDR1 ENHRY, CDR2 SYGVKD. The CDR3 sequence is 19 residues long. Deletions cut 6 bases from V and 1 base from J, with 25 bases between. CDR3 region: CAISEVSNGGINSNQPQHF. As DNA, the CDR3 is TGTGCCATCAGCGAGGTTTCTAATGGGGGAATTAACAGCAATCAGCCCCAGCATTTT.

This chain joins TRBV18 and TRBJ2-1, with TRBD2 identical over 15 bases. Per germline, CDR1 KGHSH and CDR2 LQKENI. The CDR3 has 16 amino acids. J was trimmed by 3 bases and V by 4 bases; bases with no gene match: 1. The CDR3 reads CASSRTSGGDYNEQFF. The CDR3 nucleotides read TGTGCCAGCTCACGGACTAGCGGGGGGGACTACAATGAGCAGTTCTTC.

This rearrangement joins TRBV5-1 to TRBJ2-5; the D gene is possibly TRBD2 (5 bases). This CDR3 has 16 amino acids. The germline V and J ends were trimmed by 0 bases and 4 bases, with 16 bases remaining between them. Germline CDR1 SGHRS, CDR2 YFSETQ. The CDR3 nucleotides read TGCGCCAGCAGCTTGGCCGTGAGGGCCGGAGGAGAGACCCAGTACTTC. Translation gives CASSLAVRAGGETQYF. Together with reference TRBV5-1 and TRBJ2-5, the CDR3 gives the full variable domain: KAGVTQTPRYLIKTRGQQVTLSCSPISGHRSVSWYQQTPGQGLQFLFEYFSETQRNKGNFPGRFSGRQFSNSRSEMNVSTLELGDSALYLCASSLAVRAGGETQYFGPGTRLLVL.

The V and J genes are TRBV12-2 and TRBJ1-1; the D call in the table, TRBD1, was not verified against the DNA. TRBV12-2 is reported as a pseudogene. The CDR3 consists of 13 residues. The CDR3 here is CASRLVTENEAFF. CDR3 sequence (DNA): TGTGCAAGTCGCTTAGTGACAGAGAATGAAGCTTTCTTT.

The chain uses TRBV5-5 and TRBJ2-1; 7 bases line up with TRBD1. The CDR3 contains 16 residues. In germline, CDR1 is SGHKS, CDR2 YYEKEE (reference sequence). The trim removed 4 bases at V and 0 bases at J, leaving 7 bases unmatched. The CDR3 loop is CASSPATGISYNEQFF. CDR3 DNA sequence: TGTGCCAGCAGCCCGGCGACAGGGATCTCCTACAATGAGCAGTTCTTC.

The rearrangement uses TRBV27 and TRBJ2-7; 8 bases are shared with TRBD2. Germline trimming cut 5 bases from V and 6 bases from J; bases unmatched to any gene: 12. In germline, CDR1 is MNHEY, CDR2 SMNVEV (reference sequence). The CDR3 has 15 residues. CDR3: CASSPTAGTRSEQYF. As DNA, the CDR3 is TGTGCCAGCAGTCCTACCGCCGGGACTAGGTCCGAGCAGTACTTC.